The following is a TCR beta chain sequence with its context. The antigen it binds to is not known. The sample holds no much larger clone one base away, and base qualities are not on file. At study entry, a tuberculin skin test and the QuantiFERON-TB GOLD In-Tube IGRA were used to screen adolescents for latent tuberculosis infection. Immunosequencing of unsorted cryopreserved PBMC covered, on average, about 91,000 T cells per clinical donor. Eleven high schools in the Worcester region of the Western Cape, South Africa, served as enrollment sites for adolescents aged 12 to 18 years. Roughly ten M. tuberculosis-infected adolescents and ten uninfected adolescents were selected, with the two groups matched for age and sex. Adolescent PBMC were isolated from freshly drawn heparinized blood by density centrifugation and cryopreserved. The data are from a study of T cells in tuberculosis (dated by TCRdb to about 2018). Study-level background: In the study, CD1B tetramers and high-throughput TCR immunosequencing were combined to characterize T cells specific for the mycobacterial lipid antigen glucose monomycolate (GMM). In a South African clinical cohort, IGRA-negative adolescents, IGRA-positive adolescents with latent tuberculosis and adults with active tuberculosis were compared, with roughly 10 people in each group. Points the paper makes about the study in general: With the diverse GMM-specific repertoire as input, a classifier achieved roughly 89% accuracy (AUROC around 0.88), whereas GEM motif frequencies as input gave approximately 70% accuracy. The smaller NN-distances in active tuberculosis patients were driven in part by shorter CDR3-alpha lengths, while the difference seen for TCR-beta was not statistically significant. Compared with IGRA-negative controls, TCR-alpha repertoires from active tuberculosis had smaller mean NN-distances to GMM-specific TCRs, which suggests clonal expansion of these TCRs. Clinical samples were chosen by availability of cryopreserved specimens, and active tuberculosis cases were adults while controls were adolescents.

From a lookup of the germline V gene, CDR1 and CDR2 are SNHLY and FYNNEI. The CDR3 spans 15 residues, from the cysteine through the phenylalanine. Of the read, only the CDR3 DNA is kept; its 45 bases are in frame from base 1. V is pared back by 2 bases and J by 4 bases, with 14 bases lying between the germline termini. TCR libraries were generated with the immunoSEQ multiplex PCR assay, using TCR-beta and/or TCR-alpha/delta assays for each sample. The amplified TCR libraries were sequenced using the Illumina high-throughput platform. From the authors' description of their analysis: Clustering and dimensionality reduction relied on pairwise TCRdist distances among GMM-specific receptors from T cells that were either sorted ex vivo or expanded in vitro. Each clinical repertoire received a mean NN-distance score, defined as the average TCRdist to the nearest 10% of tetramer-positive reference sequences. To compute GEM TCR motif frequency, the fraction of unique TCRs matching known GEM sequences by V/J usage and CDR3 length was calculated. Active tuberculosis was classified by linear discriminant analysis with leave-one-out cross-validation, implemented in scikit-learn. In its TCRdb copy, this immuneACCESS table keeps in-frame sequences only and misses some clones. Where compared with another copy, unresolved V genes explain less than half of these, and the others have no known cause. Clonal size and the V and J genes are those of that table, whereas D and trimming came from the DNA. The sample includes tens of thousands of clones, with 90% to 95% observed a single time. 6% to 8% of the sample rests with the top ten.

Specimen: PBMCs. The TCR originated in a donor aged 10 to 29 with latent tuberculosis or without tuberculosis infection. This chain joins TRBV2 to TRBJ1-2; 6 matching bases give a weak D call of TRBD1. The nucleotide sequence reads as follows: TGTGCCAGCAGTGAAACCAGAGGGGGTATCTATGGCTACACCTTC. This yields the protein CASSETRGGIYGYTF.